The 11 T cell receptor beta chains in this list originate from one sample, sequenced in a study of chemoradiotherapy in HPV16-positive cancers. Profiling relied on immunoSEQ multiplex PCR, and the TCRdb table lists in-frame clones only, not all of them. The sample lists about 30,000 clones; 75% to 90% were seen once. Here the sequenced sample was blood, taken from a patient who underwent chemoradiotherapy. The source of these receptors is a human donor with HPV-associated anogenital cancer.

The chain combines TRBV11-1 with TRBJ2-5, with a possible D match to TRBD2 (5 bases). Trimming removed 4 bases from V and 3 bases from J, with 15 bases in between. This CDR3 region has 15 residues. The germline gives CDR1 SGHAT, CDR2 FQDESV (reference sequence). The chain's CDR3 is CASSSRGMGKETQYF. DNA of the CDR3: TGTGCCAGCAGCTCTCGGGGAATGGGAAAAGAGACCCAGTACTTC. Combining the CDR3 with reference TRBV11-1 and TRBJ2-5 gives the whole variable domain EAEVAQSPRYKITEKSQAVAFWCDPISGHATLYWYRQILGQGPELLVQFQDESVVDDSQLPKDRFSAERLKGVDSTLKIQPAELGDSAMYLCASSSRGMGKETQYFGPGTRLLVL.

The chain couples TRBV5-6 to TRBJ2-3; D remains unclear. The CDR3 is 12 residues long. The V end was cut by 3 bases, the J end by 6 bases, with 8 bases between. Germline lookup yields CDR1 SGHDT and CDR2 YYEEEE. The CDR3 is CASSSHYDTQYF. DNA of the CDR3: TGTGCCAGCAGCTCGCACTATGATACGCAGTATTTT. The complete variable domain, with remaining parts taken from reference TRBV5-6 and TRBJ2-3, reads DAGVTQSPTHLIKTRGQQVTLRCSPKSGHDTVSWYQQALGQGPQFIFQYYEEEERQRGNFPDRFSGHQFPNYSSELNVNALLLGDSALYLCASSSHYDTQYFGPGTRLTVL.

The rearrangement uses TRBV5-1 and TRBJ2-1, with 8 positions matching TRBD1. Per the germline V gene, CDR1 is SGHRS and CDR2 is YFSETQ. The CDR3 is 14 residues long. Trimming removed 5 bases from V and 4 bases from J; junction bases left unmatched: 5. CDR3 sequence (DNA): TGCGCCAGCAGACGACAGGGGTCATACAATGAGCAGTTCTTC. Its protein product is CASRRQGSYNEQFF.

The chain uses TRBV5-6 and TRBJ2-5, with 10 bases matching TRBD2. CDR1 is SGHDT, CDR2 YYEEEE, per germline. The CDR3 is made up of 16 amino acids. Trimming removed 0 bases from V and 1 base from J; junction bases left unmatched: 3. The CDR3 DNA is TGTGCCAGCAGCTTGGCAACTAGCGGGGCCCAAGAGACCCAGTACTTC. Its translation is CASSLATSGAQETQYF.

V and J are TRBV18 and TRBJ1-5; weak D call: TRBD1 (5 bases). Germline-derived CDR1 and CDR2 are KGHSH and LQKENI. The V end lost 3 bases, the J end lost 7 bases, and 13 bases lay between the germline ends. This CDR3 comprises 14 residues. The CDR3 nucleotides are TGTGCCAGCTCACCCAGTGGGGGGGGACAGCCCCAGCATTTT. Encoded protein: CASSPSGGGQPQHF.

The chain links TRBV6-5 to TRBJ2-1; 8 bases line up with TRBD2. The V and J ends lost 5 bases and 10 bases, in that order; junction bases with no gene match: 13. The CDR3 is 15 amino acids. Per germline, CDR1 MNHEY and CDR2 SVGAGI. CDR3 protein: CASSPGTSPVWEQFF. The CDR3 DNA is TGTGCCAGCAGTCCCGGGACTAGTCCGGTTTGGGAGCAGTTCTTC.

This chain's CDR3 is CAWSARGGTEAFF. CDR3 bases: TGTGCCTGGAGTGCTAGGGGCGGCACTGAAGCTTTCTTT. The chain recombines TRBV30 with TRBJ1-1; D might be TRBD1 (5 bases). The CDR3 extends over 13 amino acids. V was trimmed by 1 base and J by 4 bases, leaving 10 bases between them. Germline lookup yields CDR1 GTSNPN and CDR2 SVGIG (reference sequence). The whole variable domain, remainder taken from reference TRBV30 and TRBJ1-1, is SQTIHQWPATLVQPVGSPLSLECTVEGTSNPNLYWYRQAAGRGLQLLFYSVGIGQISSEVPQNLSASRPQDRQFILSSKKLLLSDSGFYLCAWSARGGTEAFFGQGTRLTVV.

V is TRBV28 and J is TRBJ2-2; 8 bases match TRBD2. Germline V gene sequence: CDR1 MDHEN, CDR2 SYDVKM. The CDR3 extends over 14 amino acids. V shed 6 bases, J shed 5 bases, and the junction held 5 bases outside the gene matches. CDR3 in DNA: TGTGCCAGCAGAGGGACGGGAGGGACCGGGGAGCTGTTTTTT. Translating gives CASRGTGGTGELFF.

In this sample, this clone turned up a few times. This sequence joins TRBV7-2 and TRBJ1-1; TRBD1 is a possible D gene (6 bases). V lost 1 base, J lost 5 bases, and 14 bases lay in between. The CDR3 runs 15 residues. Germline loops: CDR1 SGHTA, CDR2 FQGNSA. The CDR3 nucleotides read TGTGCCAGCAGCTTAGACAGGGTGGGATCAACTGAAGCTTTCTTT. Translation gives CASSLDRVGSTEAFF.

This rearrangement joins TRBV9 to TRBJ2-5, with 11 nucleotides matching TRBD1. J was trimmed by 4 bases and V by 4 bases; bases with no gene match: 6. Germline V gene lookup returns CDR1 SGDLS and CDR2 YYNGEE. This CDR3 contains 15 residues. The DNA of the CDR3 is TGTGCCAGCAGCTCCCGGACAGGGGGCCTAGAGACCCAGTACTTC. This codes for CASSSRTGGLETQYF.

The chain carries TRBV5-6 and TRBJ1-5, with D tentatively TRBD1 (6 bases). Looked up from germline, CDR1 is SGHDT and CDR2 is YYEEEE. The CDR3 has 15 amino acids. Trimming cost V 1 base and J 1 base, with 9 bases left between them. In DNA form, the CDR3 reads TGTGCCAGCAGCTTGTCGGGGGGCAGCAATCAGCCCCAGCATTTT. As protein: CASSLSGGSNQPQHF.